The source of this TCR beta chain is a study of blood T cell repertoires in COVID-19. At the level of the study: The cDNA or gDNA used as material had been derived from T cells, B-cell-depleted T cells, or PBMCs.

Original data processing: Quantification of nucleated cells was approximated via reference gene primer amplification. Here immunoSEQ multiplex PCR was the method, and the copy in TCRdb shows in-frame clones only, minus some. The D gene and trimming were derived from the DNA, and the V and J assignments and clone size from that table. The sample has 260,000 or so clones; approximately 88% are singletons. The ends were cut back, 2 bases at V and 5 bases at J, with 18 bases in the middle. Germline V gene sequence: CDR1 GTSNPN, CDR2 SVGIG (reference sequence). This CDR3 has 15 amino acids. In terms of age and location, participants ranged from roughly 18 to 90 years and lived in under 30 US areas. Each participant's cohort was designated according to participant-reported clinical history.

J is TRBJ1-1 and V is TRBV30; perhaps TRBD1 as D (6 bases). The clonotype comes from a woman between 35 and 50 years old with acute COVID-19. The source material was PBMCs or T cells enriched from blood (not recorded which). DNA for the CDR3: TGTGCCTGGAGTCCGGTGGCAGGGGATGGTACTGAAGCTTTCTTT. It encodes CAWSPVAGDGTEAFF.